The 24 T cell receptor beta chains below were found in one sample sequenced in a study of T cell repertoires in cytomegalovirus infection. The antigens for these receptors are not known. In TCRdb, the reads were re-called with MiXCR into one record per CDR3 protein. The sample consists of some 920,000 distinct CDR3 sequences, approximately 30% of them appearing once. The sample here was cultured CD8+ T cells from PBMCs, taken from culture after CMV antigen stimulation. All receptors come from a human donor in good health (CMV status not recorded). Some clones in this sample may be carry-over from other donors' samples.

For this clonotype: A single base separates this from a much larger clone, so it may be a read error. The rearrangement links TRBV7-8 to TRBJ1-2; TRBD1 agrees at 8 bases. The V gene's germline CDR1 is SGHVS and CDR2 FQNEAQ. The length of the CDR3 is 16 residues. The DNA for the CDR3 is TGTACCAGCAGCCCCAGGGGGCAGATATCTAACTATGGCTACACCTTC. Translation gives CTSSPRGQISNYGYTF.

Here the CDR3 reads CASSVTSRGYTF. The CDR3, as DNA: TGTGCCAGCAGCGTAACTTCGAGGGGCTACACCTTC. J is TRBJ1-2 and V is TRBV9, with no clear D. The CDR3 extends over 12 amino acids. Looked up from germline, CDR1 is SGDLS and CDR2 is YYNGEE. Trimming took 1 base from V and 8 from J, leaving 9 bases between them.

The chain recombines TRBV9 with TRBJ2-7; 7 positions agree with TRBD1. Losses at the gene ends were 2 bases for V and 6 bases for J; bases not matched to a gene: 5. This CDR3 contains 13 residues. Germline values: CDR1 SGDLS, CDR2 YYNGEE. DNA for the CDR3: TGTGCCAGCAGCGTCCGGGACAGTCGCGAGCAGTACTTC. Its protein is CASSVRDSREQYF.

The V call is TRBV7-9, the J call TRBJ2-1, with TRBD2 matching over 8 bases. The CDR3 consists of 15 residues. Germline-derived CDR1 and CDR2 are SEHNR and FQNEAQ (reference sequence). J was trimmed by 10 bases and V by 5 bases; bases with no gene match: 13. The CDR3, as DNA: TGTGCCAGCAGCCTATCCGGGACTAGTCGGGCGGAGCAGTTCTTC. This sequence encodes CASSLSGTSRAEQFF.

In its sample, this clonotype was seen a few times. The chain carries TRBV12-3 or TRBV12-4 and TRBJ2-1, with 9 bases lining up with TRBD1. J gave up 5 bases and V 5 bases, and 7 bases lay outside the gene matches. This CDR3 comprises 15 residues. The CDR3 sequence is CASSGDREPNNEQFF. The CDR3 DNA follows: TGTGCCAGCAGTGGGGACAGGGAACCTAACAATGAGCAGTTCTTC.

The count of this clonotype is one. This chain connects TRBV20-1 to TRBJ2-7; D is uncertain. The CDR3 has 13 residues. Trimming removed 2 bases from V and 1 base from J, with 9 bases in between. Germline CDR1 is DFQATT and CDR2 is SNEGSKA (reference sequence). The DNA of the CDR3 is TGCAGTGCTAGACAGGCTCAGTCCTACGAGCAGTACGTC. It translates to CSARQAQSYEQYV.

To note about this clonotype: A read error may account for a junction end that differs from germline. Here the CDR3 DNA reads TGTGCTAGCACCGACGGAACGGGCCTCTATTGGCGCAATCAGCCCCAGTATTTT. Its translation: CASTDGTGLYWRNQPQYF. This rearrangement joins TRBV7-6 to TRBJ1-5; the D is unclear. The J call may be mistaken, given a closer DNA end match to TRBJ2-3. CDR3 length: 18 residues. CDR1 is SGHVS, CDR2 FNYEAQ, per germline.

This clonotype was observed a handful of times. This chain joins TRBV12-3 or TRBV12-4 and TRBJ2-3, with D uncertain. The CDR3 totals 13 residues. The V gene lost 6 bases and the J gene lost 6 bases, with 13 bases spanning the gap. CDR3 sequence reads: CASSRRLRDTQYF. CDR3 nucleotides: TGTGCCAGCAGCAGAAGACTGCGGGATACGCAGTATTTT.

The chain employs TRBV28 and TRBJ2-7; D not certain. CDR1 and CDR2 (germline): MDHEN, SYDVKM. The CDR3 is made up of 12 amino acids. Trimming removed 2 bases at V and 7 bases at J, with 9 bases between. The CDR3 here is CASSLDHREQYV. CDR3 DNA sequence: TGTGCCAGCAGTTTAGACCACCGGGAGCAGTACGTC.

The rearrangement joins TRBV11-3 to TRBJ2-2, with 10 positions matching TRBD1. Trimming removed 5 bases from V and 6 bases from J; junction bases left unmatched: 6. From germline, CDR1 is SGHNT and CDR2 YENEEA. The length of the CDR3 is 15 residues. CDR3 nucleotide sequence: TGTGCCAGCAGCCCTAGGACAGGGGGGGCCGGGGAGCTGTTTTTT. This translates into CASSPRTGGAGELFF.

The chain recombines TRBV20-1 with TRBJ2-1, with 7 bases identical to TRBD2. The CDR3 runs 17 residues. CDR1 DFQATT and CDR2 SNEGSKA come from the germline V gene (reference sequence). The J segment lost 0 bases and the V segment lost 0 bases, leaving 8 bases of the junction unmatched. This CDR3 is CSARDLYGGSSYNEQFF. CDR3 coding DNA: TGCAGTGCTAGAGATCTTTACGGGGGGAGCTCCTACAATGAGCAGTTCTTC.

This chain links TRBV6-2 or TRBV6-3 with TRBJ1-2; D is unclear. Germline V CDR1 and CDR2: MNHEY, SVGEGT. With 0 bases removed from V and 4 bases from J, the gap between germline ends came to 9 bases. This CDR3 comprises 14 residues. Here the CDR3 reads CASSYSTQTYGYTF. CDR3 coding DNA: TGTGCCAGCAGTTACTCGACCCAGACCTATGGCTACACCTTC.

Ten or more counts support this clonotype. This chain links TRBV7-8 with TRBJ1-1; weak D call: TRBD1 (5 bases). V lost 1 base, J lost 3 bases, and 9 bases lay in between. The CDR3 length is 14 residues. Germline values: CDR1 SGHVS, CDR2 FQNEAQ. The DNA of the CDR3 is TGTGCCAGCAGCTTAGGGGCGGGGCACACTGAAGCTTTCTTT. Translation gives CASSLGAGHTEAFF.

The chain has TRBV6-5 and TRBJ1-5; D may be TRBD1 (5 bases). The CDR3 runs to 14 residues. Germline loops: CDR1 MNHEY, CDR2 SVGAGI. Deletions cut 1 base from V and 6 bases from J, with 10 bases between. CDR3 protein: CASSYLGVGQPQHF. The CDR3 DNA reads TGTGCCAGCAGTTACTTGGGGGTGGGTCAGCCCCAGCATTTT.

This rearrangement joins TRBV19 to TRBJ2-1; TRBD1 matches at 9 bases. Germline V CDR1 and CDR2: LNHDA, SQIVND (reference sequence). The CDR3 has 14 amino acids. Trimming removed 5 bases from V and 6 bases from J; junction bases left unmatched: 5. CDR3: CASSRQGGGNEQFF. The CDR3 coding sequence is TGTGCCAGTAGTCGACAGGGGGGGGGCAATGAGCAGTTCTTC.

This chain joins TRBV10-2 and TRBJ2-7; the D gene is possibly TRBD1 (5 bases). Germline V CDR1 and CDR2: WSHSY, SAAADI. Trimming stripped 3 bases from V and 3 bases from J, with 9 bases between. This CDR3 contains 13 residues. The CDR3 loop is CASSDTGLYEQYF. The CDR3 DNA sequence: TGCGCCAGCAGTGATACAGGCCTCTACGAGCAGTACTTC.

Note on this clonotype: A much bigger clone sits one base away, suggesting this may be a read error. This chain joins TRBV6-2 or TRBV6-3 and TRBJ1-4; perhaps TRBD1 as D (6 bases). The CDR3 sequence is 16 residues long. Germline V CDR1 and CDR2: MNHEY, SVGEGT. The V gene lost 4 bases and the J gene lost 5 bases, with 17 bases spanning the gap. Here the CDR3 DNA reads TGTGCCAGCAGTTCCCCGGGACAAGACTTGAATGAAAAACTGTTTTTT. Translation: CASSSPGQDLNEKLFF.

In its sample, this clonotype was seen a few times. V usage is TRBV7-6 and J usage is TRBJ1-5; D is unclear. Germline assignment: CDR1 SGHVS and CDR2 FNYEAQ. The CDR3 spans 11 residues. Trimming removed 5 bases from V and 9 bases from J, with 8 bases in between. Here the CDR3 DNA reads TGTGCCAGCAGCCCTTTAGGGCCCCAGCATTTT. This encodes CASSPLGPQHF.

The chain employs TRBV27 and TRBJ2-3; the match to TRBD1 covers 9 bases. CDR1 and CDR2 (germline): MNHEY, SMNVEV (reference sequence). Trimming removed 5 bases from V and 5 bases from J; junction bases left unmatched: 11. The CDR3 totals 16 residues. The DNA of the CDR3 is TGTGCCAGCAGTCCCTTGGACAGGGGTGCAGGAGATACGCAGTATTTT. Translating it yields CASSPLDRGAGDTQYF.

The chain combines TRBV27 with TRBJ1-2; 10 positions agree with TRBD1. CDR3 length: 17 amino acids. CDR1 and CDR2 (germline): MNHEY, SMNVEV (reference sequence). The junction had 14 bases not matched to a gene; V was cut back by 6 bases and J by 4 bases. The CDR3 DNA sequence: TGTGCCAGCAGGACCGACAGGGGGCACGAGTTTGGCTATGGCTACACCTTC. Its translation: CASRTDRGHEFGYGYTF.

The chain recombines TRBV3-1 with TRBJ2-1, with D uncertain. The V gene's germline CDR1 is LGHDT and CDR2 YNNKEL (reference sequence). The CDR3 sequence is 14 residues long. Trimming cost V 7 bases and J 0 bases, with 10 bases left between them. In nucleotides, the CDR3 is TGTGCCAGCACCTCGACCGGCTCCTACAATGAGCAGTTCTTC. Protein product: CASTSTGSYNEQFF.

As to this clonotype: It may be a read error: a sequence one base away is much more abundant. In DNA, the CDR3 is TGTGCCAACAGCCCTATGAGATATCCGGTTCCGGGACAGGGAGGGGGCCCCTATGGCTACACCTTC. The encoded protein is CANSPMRYPVPGQGGGPYGYTF. V gene TRBV7-2 combines with J gene TRBJ1-2; 9 positions agree with TRBD1. Germline-derived CDR1 and CDR2 are SGHTA and FQGNSA. This CDR3 contains 22 residues.

The chain's CDR3 is CASSLDPHNRDHTDTQYF. The CDR3 nucleotides read TGTGCCAGCAGTTTAGACCCCCATAACAGGGACCACACAGATACGCAGTATTTT. The rearrangement uses TRBV12-3 or TRBV12-4 and TRBJ2-3; TRBD1 might be the D (6 bases). This CDR3 is built from 18 residues. V shed 1 base and J shed 2 bases, with 19 bases lying between them.

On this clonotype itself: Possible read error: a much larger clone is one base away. The CDR3: CASSLGQVDTDTQYF. CDR3 nucleotide sequence: TGTGCCAGCAGCCTCGGACAAGTGGACACAGATACGCAGTATTTT. The chain links TRBV7-6 to TRBJ2-3; D is possibly TRBD1 (5 bases). V lost 5 bases and J lost 2, with 14 bases in between. The CDR3 is made up of 15 amino acids. Germline V lookup: CDR1 SGHVS, CDR2 FNYEAQ.